These 20 T cell receptor beta chains were sequenced from one sample in a study of regulatory T cells in long-lasting Graves disease. Sequencing libraries for TCR beta were prepared with iRepertoire HTBI primers and Arm-PCR of CDR3 regions. From the multiplex PCR reads, TCRdb called clonotypes with MiXCR, one entry per CDR3 protein. Of 400,000 to 500,000 distinct CDR3 sequences in the sample, roughly a fifth were seen once. Regarding time point: persistent/refractory GD, antithyroid drugs over 5 years with positive TRAb. Following extraction of RNA from PBMCs, that RNA was used to make the TCR library. The material sequenced was peripheral blood mononuclear cells (PBMCs), taken when the disease was refractory, from a patient treated with antithyroid drugs. These receptors were obtained from a female donor with Graves disease.

This clonotype occurred a few times. The chain couples TRBV13 to TRBJ1-1, with D tentatively TRBD1 (6 bases). This CDR3 is 16 amino acids long. Looked up from germline, CDR1 is PRHDT and CDR2 is FYEKMQ (reference sequence). Deletions cut 5 bases from V and 4 bases from J, with 20 bases between. CDR3 loop: CASSEQTGILPTEAFF. For the CDR3, the DNA is TGTGCCAGCAGCGAGCAAACAGGGATATTGCCCACTGAAGCTTTCTTT.

This clonotype has only a few counts. The rearrangement links TRBV6-2 or TRBV6-3 to TRBJ2-3; D may correspond to TRBD1 or TRBD2 (5 bases each). Trimming stripped 5 bases from V and 0 bases from J, with 18 bases between. The CDR3 has 17 amino acids. Germline CDR1 MNHEY, CDR2 SVGEGT. The CDR3 spells CASSHNRGTESTDTQYF. CDR3 bases: TGTGCCAGCAGTCATAACCGGGGCACCGAAAGCACAGATACGCAGTATTTT.

CDR3 loop: CATSREIPGQDRDNEQFF. The CDR3 DNA follows: TGTGCCACCAGCAGAGAAATCCCGGGACAGGATAGGGACAATGAGCAGTTCTTC. This chain uses TRBV15 with TRBJ2-1; TRBD1 matches 8 bases. V lost 0 bases to trimming and J lost 5 bases; unmatched junction nucleotides: 12. Germline V gene sequence: CDR1 LNHNV, CDR2 YYDKDF (reference sequence). There are 18 residues in the CDR3.

This clonotype was seen at least ten times. This chain joins TRBV28 and TRBJ2-7, with TRBD2 matching 7 bases. Germline V gene data show CDR1 as MDHEN and CDR2 as SYDVKM. The CDR3 runs 15 residues. Trimming at V came to 3 bases and at J to 2 bases, leaving 7 bases not matched to a gene. CDR3 nucleotides: TGTGCCAGCAGTTTGGTGGCGGGAGCGACCTACGAGCAGTACTTC. Translating it yields CASSLVAGATYEQYF.

This clonotype was recorded a few times. The rearrangement links TRBV28 to TRBJ1-5; no firm D call. Trimming took 3 bases from V and 0 from J, leaving 9 bases between them. The CDR3 consists of 15 residues. Germline V gene lookup returns CDR1 MDHEN and CDR2 SYDVKM. The CDR3 loop reads CASSFSWVSNQPQHF. DNA for the CDR3: TGTGCCAGCAGTTTTTCCTGGGTTAGCAATCAGCCCCAGCATTTT.

In this sample, this clonotype turned up many times. V is TRBV20-1 and J is TRBJ1-6, with D unresolved. Germline CDR1 DFQATT, CDR2 SNEGSKA (reference sequence). With 6 bases removed from V and 7 bases from J, the gap between germline ends came to 25 bases. CDR3 size: 17 residues. The CDR3 DNA reads as TGCAGTGCCAGTACCGGACTTGGGCCGGCGGGGAATTCACCCCTCCACTTT. Encoded protein: CSASTGLGPAGNSPLHF.

Only a few counts were recorded for this clonotype. V usage is TRBV7-2 and J usage is TRBJ2-4, with 8 bases fitting TRBD1. CDR3 length: 16 residues. The J segment lost 6 bases and the V segment lost 1 base, leaving 8 bases of the junction unmatched. Germline V gene data show CDR1 as SGHTA and CDR2 as FQGNSA. The CDR3 DNA follows: TGTGCCAGCAGCTTAGGGACAGGGAGCCATGGAAACATTCAGTACTTC. Protein: CASSLGTGSHGNIQYF.

J is TRBJ2-7 and V is TRBV4-1; weak D call: TRBD2 (6 bases). V was cut by 4 bases and J by 2 bases, with 15 bases left in between. The CDR3 is 15 amino acids. Germline-derived CDR1 and CDR2 are MGHRA and YSYEKL. CDR3 nucleotide sequence: TGCGCCAGCAGCCCTGGCGTTAGCGGCACCTACGAGCAGTACTTC. Protein: CASSPGVSGTYEQYF.

The chain couples TRBV7-8 to TRBJ1-6; 11 nucleotides match TRBD1. The CDR3 sequence is 16 residues long. Losses at the gene ends were 2 bases for V and 10 bases for J; bases not matched to a gene: 7. Germline CDR1 is SGHVS and CDR2 is FQNEAQ. The CDR3 reads CASSLRTGGAGSPLHF. The CDR3 coding sequence is TGTGCCAGCAGCTTAAGGACAGGGGGCGCCGGGTCACCCCTCCACTTT.

With respect to this clonotype: Just one base apart from a much larger clone, this may be a read error. This CDR3 is missing its conserved last phenylalanine or tryptophan, likely due to a read error. This chain joins TRBV30 and TRBJ1-6; D remains unclear. Looked up from germline, CDR1 is GTSNPN and CDR2 is SVGIG (reference sequence). V was shortened by 4 bases and J by 9 bases, with 16 bases between the two germline ends. The CDR3 extends over 14 amino acids. The CDR3 loop is CAWNLGLLGSPLHY. CDR3 nucleotides: TGTGCCTGGAATCTGGGTCTACTGGGTTCACCCCTCCACTAT.

This clonotype occurred many times. V gene TRBV6-5 combines with J gene TRBJ2-7; 9 nucleotides match TRBD1. V was clipped by 2 bases and J by 5 bases; unmatched bases: 4. CDR1 is MNHEY, CDR2 SVGAGI, per germline. The CDR3 loop spans 14 amino acids. CDR3 loop: CASSYRDRAHEQYF. CDR3 nucleotides: TGTGCCAGCAGTTACCGGGACAGGGCACACGAGCAGTACTTC.

This clonotype is a singleton in its sample. This sequence joins TRBV7-8 and TRBJ2-2; TRBD2 agrees at 7 bases. V was clipped by 1 base and J by 0 bases; unmatched bases: 2. CDR3 size: 16 residues. Germline V CDR1 and CDR2: SGHVS, FQNEAQ. The CDR3 spells CASSLGGTTNTGELFF. CDR3 bases: TGTGCCAGCAGCTTAGGCGGGACTACGAACACCGGGGAGCTGTTTTTT.

This clonotype was seen at least ten times. With a much larger clone just one base away, this may be a read error. The CDR3 bases are TGTGCCAGCAGTTTACTGTACACTGAAGCTTTCTTT. Its translation is CASSLLYTEAFF. The chain combines TRBV28 with TRBJ1-1, with D unclear. Germline lookup yields CDR1 MDHEN and CDR2 SYDVKM. The germline V and J ends were trimmed by 2 bases and 3 bases, with 4 bases remaining between them. The length of the CDR3 is 12 residues.

This clonotype was counted at least ten times. The genes are TRBV5-1 and TRBJ1-2, with D uncertain. The CDR3 sequence is 14 residues long. Trimming took off 4 bases at V and 5 bases at J, with 15 bases between the two ends. Germline CDR1 SGHRS, CDR2 YFSETQ. DNA of the CDR3: TGCGCCAGCAGCCCGGAGACGACGGGATATGGCTACACCTTC. Translated: CASSPETTGYGYTF. Full variable domain (rest looked up from reference TRBV5-1 and TRBJ1-2): KAGVTQTPRYLIKTRGQQVTLSCSPISGHRSVSWYQQTPGQGLQFLFEYFSETQRNKGNFPGRFSGRQFSNSRSEMNVSTLELGDSALYLCASSPETTGYGYTFGSGTRLTVV.

This clonotype was observed a few times. The chain recombines TRBV12-3 or TRBV12-4 with TRBJ2-1, with 8 bases that match TRBD2. This CDR3 spans 15 amino acids. V was clipped by 6 bases and J by 4 bases; unmatched bases: 8. DNA of the CDR3: TGTGCCAGCAGCGTTTTAGCGGGGCCATACAATGAGCAGTTCTTC. The encoded protein is CASSVLAGPYNEQFF.

V is TRBV5-1 and J is TRBJ2-4, with 10 nucleotides matching TRBD2. V shed 0 bases, J shed 6 bases, and the junction held 6 bases outside the gene matches. CDR3 size: 16 residues. CDR1 and CDR2 (germline): SGHRS, YFSETQ. The CDR3 DNA is TGCGCCAGCAGCTTGGATATGACTAGCGGGTTAAACATTCAGTACTTC. Its protein product is CASSLDMTSGLNIQYF.

This clonotype appeared many times. The V and J genes are TRBV12-3 or TRBV12-4 and TRBJ2-6, with unresolved D. Trimming took off 7 bases at V and 5 bases at J, with 9 bases between the two ends. The length of the CDR3 is 13 residues. CDR3 DNA sequence: TGTGCCAGCACCCTGAGCAGGGCCAACGTCCTGACTTTC. Translating it yields CASTLSRANVLTF.

The chain links TRBV28 to TRBJ2-6; D gene unclear. The CDR3 contains 17 residues. Germline V gives CDR1 MDHEN, CDR2 SYDVKM. The V and J ends lost 3 bases and 0 bases respectively, with 12 bases between them. CDR3 DNA: TGTGCCAGCAGTTTGGAGCAGGTTATCTCTGGGGCCAACGTCCTGACTTTC. Translated: CASSLEQVISGANVLTF.

This clonotype appeared many times. The V and J genes are TRBV6-5 and TRBJ1-6, with 8 bases matching TRBD1. CDR3 length: 15 amino acids. Germline V gene data show CDR1 as MNHEY and CDR2 as SVGAGI. The V and J ends lost 2 bases and 4 bases, in that order; junction bases with no gene match: 1. CDR3 nucleotides: TGTGCCAGCAGTTACGGGACAGGATATAATTCACCCCTCCACTTT. Its protein is CASSYGTGYNSPLHF.

The sample holds a few counts of this clonotype. V is TRBV7-9 and J is TRBJ2-1; D gene uncertain. CDR1 SEHNR and CDR2 FQNEAQ come from the germline V gene (reference sequence). Trimming removed 1 base at V and 13 bases at J, with 14 bases between. The CDR3 runs 13 residues. CDR3 nucleotide sequence: TGTGCCAGCAGCTTAGAATCACGGGCGGAACAGTTCTTC. This sequence encodes CASSLESRAEQFF. The variable domain in full, completed from reference TRBV7-9 and TRBJ2-1, reads DTGVSQNPRHKITKRGQNVTFRCDPISEHNRLYWYRQTLGQGPEFLTYFQNEAQLEKSRLLSDRFSAERPKGSFSTLEIQRTEQGDSAMYLCASSLESRAEQFFGPGTRLTVL.